Listed below are T cell receptor beta chains from one sample, sequenced in a study of monozygotic twins with inflammatory bowel disease. TCRdb derives one entry per CDR3 protein from the 5' RACE reads, leaving out DNA. This sample's table has 440,000 or so distinct CDR3 sequences. Sequenced input: blood. The source of these receptors is a human donor with ulcerative colitis or Crohn's disease, or a healthy co-twin of an affected twin (not recorded which). Both conserved end residues are part of each CDR3. Each record gives: V gene, J gene, CDR3 length, CDR3 protein.

V: TRBV10-3; J: TRBJ2-7; length: 13; CDR3: CAITSSGSYEQYF
V: TRBV15; J: TRBJ2-7; length: 13; CDR3: CATSILARYEQYF
V: TRBV19; J: TRBJ2-3; length: 15; CDR3: CASKEGPPHTDTQYF
V: TRBV30; J: TRBJ2-3; length: 14; CDR3: CAWSLGKGWDTQYF
V: TRBV2; J: TRBJ2-7; length: 11; CDR3: CASSLFYEQYF
V: TRBV9; J: TRBJ1-1; length: 18; CDR3: CASSVNPPIRGAATEAFF
V: TRBV24-1; J: TRBJ2-1; length: 14; CDR3: CATGGGRLYNEQFF
V: TRBV11-2; J: TRBJ1-2; length: 14; CDR3: CASSSNMAPLGYTF
V: TRBV5-5; J: TRBJ2-2; length: 15; CDR3: CASRLDSHNTGELFF
V: TRBV5-6; J: TRBJ2-1; length: 13; CDR3: CASSLRRYGEQFF
V: TRBV11-2; J: TRBJ2-7; length: 15; CDR3: CASSPGSGRPYEQYF
V: TRBV7-2; J: TRBJ1-2; length: 13; CDR3: CASSLDRDGGYTF
V: TRBV7-2; J: TRBJ1-1; length: 16; CDR3: CASSLTGVGMNTEAFF
V: TRBV20-1; J: TRBJ1-6; length: 13; CDR3: CSASVAANSPLHF
V: TRBV27; J: TRBJ2-1; length: 14; CDR3: CASSLGLGESEQFF
V: TRBV7-2; J: TRBJ2-1; length: 15; CDR3: CASSLVRGGVNEQFF
V: TRBV12-3/TRBV12-4; J: TRBJ2-7; length: 16; CDR3: CASSPRLAGVAYEQYF
V: TRBV10-3; J: TRBJ2-7; length: 16; CDR3: CAISEPGGTAGNEQYF
V: TRBV5-1; J: TRBJ1-3; length: 15; CDR3: CASRNTEGSGNTIYF
V: TRBV7-2; J: TRBJ2-5; length: 14; CDR3: CASSPETSLGTQYF
V: TRBV10-3; J: TRBJ2-1; length: 12; CDR3: CALGGTTGEQFF
V: TRBV5-1; J: TRBJ2-1; length: 18; CDR3: CASSLTSGFTYSYNEQFF
V: TRBV15; J: TRBJ1-6; length: 20; CDR3: CATSRGGNVRTSSYNSPLHF
V: TRBV12-3/TRBV12-4; J: TRBJ2-5; length: 15; CDR3: CASSHSDRVKETQYF
V: TRBV20-1; J: TRBJ2-3; length: 15; CDR3: CSASAHRRGGDTQYF